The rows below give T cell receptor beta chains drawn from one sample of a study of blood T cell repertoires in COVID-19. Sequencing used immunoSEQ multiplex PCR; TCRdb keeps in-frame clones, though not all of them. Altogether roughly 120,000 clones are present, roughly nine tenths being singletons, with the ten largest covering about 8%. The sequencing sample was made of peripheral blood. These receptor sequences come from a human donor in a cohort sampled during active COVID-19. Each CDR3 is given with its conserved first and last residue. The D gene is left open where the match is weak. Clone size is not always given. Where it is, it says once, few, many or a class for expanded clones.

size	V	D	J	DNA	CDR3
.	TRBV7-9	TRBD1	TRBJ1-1	TGTGCCAGCAGCCGGGGTGTTGGGGGACAGATTATGAACACTGAAGCTTTCTTT	CASSRGVGGQIMNTEAFF
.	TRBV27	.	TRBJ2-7	TGTGCCAGCAGGGTAGCGGATTCCTACGAGCAGTACTTC	CASRVADSYEQYF
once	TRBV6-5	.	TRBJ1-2	TGTGCCGGGTTCGGGAGGGGAAAGGGTGGCTACACCTTC	CAGFGRGKGGYTF
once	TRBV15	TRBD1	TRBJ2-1	TGTGCCACCAGCAGAGATGGACAGGGAATCGTCAATGAGCAGTTCTTC	CATSRDGQGIVNEQFF
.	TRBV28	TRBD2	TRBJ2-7	TGTGCCAGCAGATTAACCGCGGGGGGGGCTTGGTACTTC	CASRLTAGGAWYF
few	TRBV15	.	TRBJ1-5	TGTGCCACCAGCAGAGATTCGCCGGGAGATCAGCCCCAGCATTTT	CATSRDSPGDQPQHF
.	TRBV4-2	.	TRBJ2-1	TGTGCCAGCAGCCAACGTCCGGAGGCCCTCAATGAGCAGTTCTTC	CASSQRPEALNEQFF
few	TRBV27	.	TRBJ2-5	TGTGCCAGCAGTTCCGCCGGGTGGGGCCGGGAGGAGACCCAGTACTTC	CASSSAGWGREETQYF
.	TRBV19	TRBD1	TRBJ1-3	TGTGCCAGTAGTTCTACAGGGGGCACCGGAAACACCATATATTTT	CASSSTGGTGNTIYF
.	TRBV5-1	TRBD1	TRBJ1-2	TGCGCCAGCAGCCCGACAGACAGGGGGCTGGTTGGCTACACCTTC	CASSPTDRGLVGYTF
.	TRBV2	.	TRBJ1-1	TGTGCCAGCAGCGGGGAACGGAACACTGAAGCTTTCTTT	CASSGERNTEAFF
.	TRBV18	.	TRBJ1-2	TGTGCCAGCTCACCAACACGGAGGGCCTATGGCTACACCTTC	CASSPTRRAYGYTF
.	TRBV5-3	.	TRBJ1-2	TGTGCCAGAAGCTTGGAGGGCAGGGCCGTACATGGCTACACCTTC	CARSLEGRAVHGYTF
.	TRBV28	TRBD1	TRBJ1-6	TGTGCCAGCAGTGACTCTCGGACAGGGGGCTACTCACCCCTCCACTTT	CASSDSRTGGYSPLHF
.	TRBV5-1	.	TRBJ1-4	TGCGCCAGCAGCTTGGAAGGAGGAGGGCGGAATGAAAAACTGTTTTTT	CASSLEGGGRNEKLFF
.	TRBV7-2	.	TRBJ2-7	TGTGCCAGCAGCTTAGCGGGGCGGGGAGCCACCTACGAGCAGTACTTC	CASSLAGRGATYEQYF
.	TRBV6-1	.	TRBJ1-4	TGTGCCAGCAGTGAACCCAGGGGACACATTGAAAAACTGTTTTTT	CASSEPRGHIEKLFF
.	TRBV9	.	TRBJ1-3	TGTGCCAGCAGCGTAGAGGGGATGGGAGGAAACACCATATATTTT	CASSVEGMGGNTIYF
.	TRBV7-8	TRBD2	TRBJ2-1	TGTGCCAGCAGCTTAGGGAGGGGCGGGAGCGATGAGCAGTTCTTC	CASSLGRGGSDEQFF
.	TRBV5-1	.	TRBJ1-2	TGCGCCAGCAGCTTGGCCAATTATGGCTACACCTTC	CASSLANYGYTF
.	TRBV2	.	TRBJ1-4	TGTGCCAGCAGGAGGCAGGGAACCGCTAATGAAAAACTGTTTTTT	CASRRQGTANEKLFF
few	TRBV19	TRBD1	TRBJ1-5	TGTGCCAGTAATAGTGGGACAGGGGGTTTACGCAATCAGCCCCAGCATTTT	CASNSGTGGLRNQPQHF
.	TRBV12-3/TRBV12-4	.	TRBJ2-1	TGTGCCAGCAGTTTACACGGACTTGAGCAGTTCTTC	CASSLHGLEQFF
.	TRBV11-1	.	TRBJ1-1	TGTGCCAGCAGCTTCCAGGGAACTGAAGCTTTCTTT	CASSFQGTEAFF
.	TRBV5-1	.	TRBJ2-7	TGCGCCAGCAGCTGGGCCGAAACAGAGTTCTACGAGCAGTACTTC	CASSWAETEFYEQYF